This is a list of T cell receptor beta chains from one sample in a study of PD-L1 blockade in urothelial cancer. The assay was immunoSEQ multiplex PCR, and TCRdb's table has in-frame clones only and misses some. This sample has 95,000 to 150,000 clones, with approximately 85% found just once. The sample consisted of PBMCs, taken around atezolizumab (anti-PD-L1) treatment. These receptors were obtained from a man aged 50 to 60 with urothelial cancer. Both conserved end residues are part of each CDR3. Each record gives: clone size, V gene, J gene, D gene, CDR3 DNA, CDR3 protein. The D gene is left open where the match is weak. Not every row has a clone size; where given, it reads once, few, many or a size class.

NA,TRBV4-2,TRBJ2-1,TRBD1,TGTGCCAGCAGCCGCCTACTCGGACAGGGGAAGGACAATGAGCAGTTCTTC,CASSRLLGQGKDNEQFF
NA,TRBV28,TRBJ2-5,NA,TGTGCCAGCAGTTTATCGACAGGACCTCAAGAGACCCAGTACTTC,CASSLSTGPQETQYF
few,TRBV15,TRBJ2-1,NA,TGTGCCACCAGCAGAGATCGGGTTCGGAATGAGCAGTTCTTC,CATSRDRVRNEQFF
NA,TRBV5-1,TRBJ1-1,NA,TGCGCCAGCAGCGGCGACAGCCGCGCTGAAGCTTTCTTT,CASSGDSRAEAFF
NA,TRBV10-3,TRBJ1-5,NA,TGTGCCATCAGTGAGTCCAGTCAGGTAGGCAATCAGCCCCAGCATTTT,CAISESSQVGNQPQHF
NA,TRBV28,TRBJ2-1,TRBD1,TGTGCCAGCAGTTTATCAACAGGGGGCAATGAGCAGTTCTTC,CASSLSTGGNEQFF
NA,TRBV18,TRBJ2-7,TRBD1,TGTGCCAGCTCACCCCATGGACAGGGCTACGAGCAGTACTTC,CASSPHGQGYEQYF
NA,TRBV30,TRBJ1-4,NA,TGTGCCGCATACAGGGTAGCTAATGAAAAACTGTTTTTT,CAAYRVANEKLFF
NA,TRBV10-3,TRBJ1-1,TRBD1,TGTGCCACGCAGGGACAGACTAACACTGAAGCTTTCTTT,CATQGQTNTEAFF
NA,TRBV19,TRBJ2-5,NA,TGTGCCAGGAGGTCCCTGGAGACCCAGTACTTC,CARRSLETQYF
few,TRBV20-1,TRBJ1-1,TRBD1,TGCAGTGGGACAGGGACAACTGAAGCTTTCTTT,CSGTGTTEAFF
NA,TRBV7-8,TRBJ1-6,TRBD1,TGTGCCAGCAGCTTAAGGGGGACAGGGATATATAATTCACCCCTCTACTTT,CASSLRGTGIYNSPLYF
NA,TRBV9,TRBJ2-3,TRBD2,TGTGCCAGCAGCGTAGCCCCCTTAGCGGGAGGGGGCACAGATACGCAGTATTTT,CASSVAPLAGGGTDTQYF
NA,TRBV19,TRBJ2-1,TRBD2,TGTGCCAGTAGTTCGGTAGCGGGAGTACGGGGCAGGAATGAGCAGTTCTTC,CASSSVAGVRGRNEQFF
NA,TRBV5-4,TRBJ2-3,TRBD2,TGTGCCAGCAAGCGGGGTAGCACAGATACGCAGTATTTT,CASKRGSTDTQYF
NA,TRBV7-9,TRBJ2-1,TRBD1,TGTGCCAGCAGCCCATCCGGGACAGTCAATGAGCAGTTCTTC,CASSPSGTVNEQFF
NA,TRBV7-7,TRBJ2-3,TRBD2,TGTGCTAGCAGCTTACTAGCGGGAGGAACAGATACGCAGTATTTT,CASSLLAGGTDTQYF
NA,TRBV25-1,TRBJ1-4,NA,TGTGCCAGTAGCCCTCGGAGGAACAATGAAAAACTGTTTTTT,CASSPRRNNEKLFF
NA,TRBV7-9,TRBJ2-7,NA,TGTGCCAGCAGCGTAAGCGCGAGCTCCTACGAGCAGTACTTC,CASSVSASSYEQYF
NA,TRBV9,TRBJ2-1,TRBD1,TGTGCCAGCACCAAATCGGGACAGGGTTACAATGAGCAGTTCTTC,CASTKSGQGYNEQFF
NA,TRBV25-1,TRBJ1-3,TRBD1,TGTGCCAGCAGTAAGAACGTTGACAGGGACCCTGGAAACACCATATATTTT,CASSKNVDRDPGNTIYF
NA,TRBV11-2,TRBJ2-7,NA,TGTGCCAGCAGCCCGAAGAGGAATTCCTACGAGCAGTACTTC,CASSPKRNSYEQYF